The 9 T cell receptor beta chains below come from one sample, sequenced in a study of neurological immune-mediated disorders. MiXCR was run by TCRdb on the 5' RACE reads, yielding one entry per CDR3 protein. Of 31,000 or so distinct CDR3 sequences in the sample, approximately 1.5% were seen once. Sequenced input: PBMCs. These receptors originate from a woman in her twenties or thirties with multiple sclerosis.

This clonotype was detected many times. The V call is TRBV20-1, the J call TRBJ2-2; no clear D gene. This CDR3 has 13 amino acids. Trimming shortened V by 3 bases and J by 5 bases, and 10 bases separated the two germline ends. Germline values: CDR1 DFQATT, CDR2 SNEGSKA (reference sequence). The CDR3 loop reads CSARREGTGELFF. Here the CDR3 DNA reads TGCAGTGCTAGGCGAGAAGGGACCGGGGAGCTGTTTTTT.

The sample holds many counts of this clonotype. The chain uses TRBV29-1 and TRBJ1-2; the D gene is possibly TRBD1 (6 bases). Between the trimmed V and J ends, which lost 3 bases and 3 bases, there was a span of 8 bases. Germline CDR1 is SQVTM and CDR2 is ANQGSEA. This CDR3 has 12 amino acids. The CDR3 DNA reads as TGCAGCGTTGACAGGGGTGACTATGGCTACACCTTC. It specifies CSVDRGDYGYTF.

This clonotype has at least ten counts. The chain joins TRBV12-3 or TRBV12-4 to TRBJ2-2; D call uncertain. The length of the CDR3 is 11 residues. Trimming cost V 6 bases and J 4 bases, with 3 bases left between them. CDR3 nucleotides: TGTGCCAGCAGGCTCACCGGGGAGCTGTTTTTT. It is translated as CASRLTGELFF.

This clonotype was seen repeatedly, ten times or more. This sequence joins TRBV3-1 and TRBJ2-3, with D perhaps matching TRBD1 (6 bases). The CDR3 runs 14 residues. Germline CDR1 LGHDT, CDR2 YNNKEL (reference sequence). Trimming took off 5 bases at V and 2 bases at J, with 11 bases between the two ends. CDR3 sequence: CASSRQDLTDTQYF. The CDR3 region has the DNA TGTGCCAGCAGCAGACAGGATCTCACAGATACGCAGTATTTT.

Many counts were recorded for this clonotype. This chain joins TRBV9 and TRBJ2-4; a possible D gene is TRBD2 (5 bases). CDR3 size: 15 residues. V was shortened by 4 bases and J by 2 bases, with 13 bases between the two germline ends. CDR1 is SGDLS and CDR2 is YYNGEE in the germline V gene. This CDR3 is CASSPLPGTKNIQYF. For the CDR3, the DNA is TGTGCCAGCAGCCCCCTCCCGGGGACCAAAAACATTCAGTACTTC.

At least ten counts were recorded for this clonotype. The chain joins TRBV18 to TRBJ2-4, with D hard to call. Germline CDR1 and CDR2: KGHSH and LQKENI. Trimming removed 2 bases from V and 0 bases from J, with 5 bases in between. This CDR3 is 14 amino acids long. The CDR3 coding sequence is TGTGCCAGCTCACCAAAGGAAGCCAAAAACATTCAGTACTTC. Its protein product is CASSPKEAKNIQYF.

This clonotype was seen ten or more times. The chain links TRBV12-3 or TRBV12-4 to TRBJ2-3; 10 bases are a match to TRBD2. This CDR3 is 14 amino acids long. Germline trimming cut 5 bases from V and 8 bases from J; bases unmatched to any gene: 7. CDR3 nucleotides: TGTGCCAGCAGTCCAGCGGGGGGGATGAGTACGCAGTATTTT. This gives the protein CASSPAGGMSTQYF.

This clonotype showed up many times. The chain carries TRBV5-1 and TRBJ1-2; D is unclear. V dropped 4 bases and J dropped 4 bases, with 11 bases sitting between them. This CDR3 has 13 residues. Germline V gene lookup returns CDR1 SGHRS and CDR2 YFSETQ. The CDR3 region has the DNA TGCGCCAGCAGCCTGGAGGCAGTCTATGGCTACACCTTC. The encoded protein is CASSLEAVYGYTF.

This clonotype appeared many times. CDR3 coding DNA: TGTGCCAGCAGTCCCTGGGGGCGAAACACCATATATTTT. This encodes CASSPWGRNTIYF. V and J are TRBV27 and TRBJ1-3; perhaps TRBD1 as D (6 bases). The CDR3 totals 13 residues. Trimming shortened V by 5 bases and J by 5 bases, and 10 bases separated the two germline ends. Germline-derived CDR1 and CDR2 are MNHEY and SMNVEV (reference sequence).